This TCR beta chain was retrieved from a study of blood T cells in healthy people across ages. The sample providers were healthy Caucasian people from Russia, aged about 6 to 95. A second about 7 to 12 cycle PCR used barcoded and J-beta primers. Sequencing yielded, for each sample, at least 2.5 million paired-end reads carrying CDR3. TCRdb reanalysed the 5' RACE reads using MiXCR and keeps one entry per CDR3 protein. The sample includes about a million distinct CDR3 sequences, roughly 52% of them seen just once. The CDR3 spans 14 residues. Between the trimmed V and J ends, which lost 1 base and 1 base, there was a span of 7 bases. Germline V gene sequence: CDR1 LGHNA, CDR2 YNFKEQ.

This sequence was found in a man aged 25-40 years in good health. Sequencing input: blood. This chain joins TRBV4-2 and TRBJ2-5, with D possibly TRBD2 on 6 matching bases. CDR3 nucleotides: TGTGCCAGCAGCCAAGGAGCGGGCCAAGAGACCCAGTACTTC. Translation gives CASSQGAGQETQYF.